This TCR beta chain appears in the sequencing data of a study of identical twins. This clonotype was counted a few times. Its antigen is still unknown. From the 5' RACE reads, TCRdb called clonotypes with MiXCR, one entry per CDR3 protein. The data hold a few hundred thousand distinct CDR3 sequences, with approximately 10% observed a single time. The study, taken as a whole, reports: Out-of-frame TCR alpha sharing observed in monozygotic twins exceeded model estimates.

Germline V CDR1 and CDR2: SGHAT, FQDESV (reference sequence). The CDR3 has 14 residues. Trimming took off 5 bases at V and 1 base at J, with 11 bases between the two ends. This clonotype was sampled from a middle-aged man in good health. The sample comprised memory T cells sorted from blood. The chain has TRBV11-1 and TRBJ2-5; D not resolved. The CDR3 region has the DNA TGTGCCAGCAGCCCAGCCGTTCTCCAAGAGACCCAGTACTTC. Translating it yields CASSPAVLQETQYF.